This T cell receptor (beta chain) originates from a study of regulatory T cells in long-lasting Graves disease. With V trimmed by 4 bases and J by 4 bases, 8 bases remained unmatched. This CDR3 has 15 residues. Germline V gene data show CDR1 as SGHVS and CDR2 as FQNEAQ. For TCR beta, libraries came from iRepertoire HTBI primers and Arm-PCR of CDR3 regions. One entry per CDR3 protein results from TCRdb running MiXCR on the multiplex PCR reads. This sample has 400,000 to 500,000 distinct CDR3 sequences, with about a sixth found just once. Time point defined: newly diagnosed GD, antithyroid drugs for less than 3 months. The TCR library was made from RNA that had been extracted from PBMCs in TRIzol. The sample was also reused in another study, on T cells in Graves' hyperthyroidism and ophthalmopathy.

The receptor's source is a woman aged 18-35 years with Graves disease. The source material was peripheral blood mononuclear cells (PBMCs), sampled at new diagnosis, from a patient treated with antithyroid drugs. J is TRBJ1-2 and V is TRBV7-8; 8 nucleotides agree with TRBD1. CDR3 amino acids: CASSSRGRQTYGYTF. The CDR3 nucleotides are TGTGCCAGCAGCTCCAGGGGGCGACAGACCTATGGCTACACCTTC.